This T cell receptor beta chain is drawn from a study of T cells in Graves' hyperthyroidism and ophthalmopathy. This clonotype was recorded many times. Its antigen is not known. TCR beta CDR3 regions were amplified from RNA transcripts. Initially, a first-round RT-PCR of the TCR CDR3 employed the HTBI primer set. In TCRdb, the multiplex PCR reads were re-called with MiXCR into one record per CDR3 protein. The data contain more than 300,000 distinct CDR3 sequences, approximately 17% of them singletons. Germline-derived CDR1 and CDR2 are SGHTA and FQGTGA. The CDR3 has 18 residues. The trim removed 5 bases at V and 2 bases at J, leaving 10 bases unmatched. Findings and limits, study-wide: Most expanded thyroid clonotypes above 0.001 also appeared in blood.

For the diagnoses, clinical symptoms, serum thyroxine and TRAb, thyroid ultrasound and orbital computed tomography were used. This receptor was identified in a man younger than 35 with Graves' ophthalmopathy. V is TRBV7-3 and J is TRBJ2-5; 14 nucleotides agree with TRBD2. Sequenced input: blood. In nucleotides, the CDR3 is TGTGCCAGCAGCGCCTCCGGGACTAGCGGGGGACGTCAAGAGACCCAGTACTTC. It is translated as CASSASGTSGGRQETQYF.